This TCR beta chain was sequenced during a study of T cells in Graves' hyperthyroidism and ophthalmopathy. Trimming left V 0 bases short and J 3 bases short, with 3 bases between. The CDR3 is 11 residues long. Germline CDR1 is GTSNPN and CDR2 is SVGIG (reference sequence). It was RNA transcripts that yielded the amplified TCR beta CDR3 regions. First-round RT-PCR of the TCR CDR3 relied on the HTBI primer set. TCRdb re-called the multiplex PCR reads with MiXCR, one entry per CDR3 protein. Of hundreds of thousands of distinct CDR3 sequences in the sample, about 20% were seen once. The authors took PBMCs from 10 ml fresh peripheral blood.

This receptor was identified in a man aged 35 to 55 with Graves' ophthalmopathy. J is TRBJ2-7 and V is TRBV30, with unresolved D. Sequencing was performed on blood. The CDR3 loop reads CAWSVNYEQYF. DNA for the CDR3: TGTGCCTGGAGTGTTAACTACGAGCAGTACTTC.